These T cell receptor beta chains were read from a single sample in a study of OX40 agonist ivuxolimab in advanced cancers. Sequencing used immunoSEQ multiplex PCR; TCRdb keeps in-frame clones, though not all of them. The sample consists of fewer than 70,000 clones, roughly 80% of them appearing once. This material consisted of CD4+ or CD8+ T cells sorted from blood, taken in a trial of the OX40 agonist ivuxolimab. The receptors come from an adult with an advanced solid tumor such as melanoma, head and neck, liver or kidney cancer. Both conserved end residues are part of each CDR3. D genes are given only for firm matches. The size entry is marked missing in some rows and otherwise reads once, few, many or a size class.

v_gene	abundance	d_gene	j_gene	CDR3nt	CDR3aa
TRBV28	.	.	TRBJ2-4	TGTGCCAGCAGTCAGGGGGGGTGGACACCACAAAACATTCAGTACTTC	CASSQGGWTPQNIQYF
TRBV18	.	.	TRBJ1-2	TGTGCCAGCTCACCAAATCGGCAGGGAAAAAATGGCTACACCTTC	CASSPNRQGKNGYTF
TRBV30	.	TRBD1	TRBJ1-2	TGTGCCTGGAGCGCGGGACAGGGGATTGGCTACACCTTC	CAWSAGQGIGYTF
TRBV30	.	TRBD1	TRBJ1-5	TGTGCCTGGAGTCGGACAGGGGCGGATCAGCCCCAGCATTTT	CAWSRTGADQPQHF
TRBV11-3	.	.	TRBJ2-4	TGTGCCAGCAGCTCACATCAGGGTGGCCCTCGTCCCAAAAACATTCAGTACTTC	CASSSHQGGPRPKNIQYF
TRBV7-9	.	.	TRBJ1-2	TGTGCCAGCACCACGGGCGGACTCTATGGCTACACCTTC	CASTTGGLYGYTF
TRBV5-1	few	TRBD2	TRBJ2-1	TGCGCCAGCAGCTTGGTGCGGGGGGCCGGTGAGCAGTTCTTC	CASSLVRGAGEQFF
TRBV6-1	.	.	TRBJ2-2	TGTGCCAGCAGTGTTGGGAGACTACAGAACACCGGGGAGCTGTTTTTT	CASSVGRLQNTGELFF
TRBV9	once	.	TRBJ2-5	TGTGCCAGCAGCGTAGTCGGGCAGGAGACCCAGTACTTC	CASSVVGQETQYF
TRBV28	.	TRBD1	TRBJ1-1	TGTGCCAGCAGGCGAACCTCAGGGGGCGGCGGCACTGAAGCTTTCTTT	CASRRTSGGGGTEAFF
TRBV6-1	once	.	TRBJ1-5	TGTGCCAGCAGTGATCAGGGTGGCGGCAATCAGCCCCAGCATTTT	CASSDQGGGNQPQHF
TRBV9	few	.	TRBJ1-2	TGTGCCAGCAGCGTAGAGGGCTATTTGACTGGGTACACCTTC	CASSVEGYLTGYTF
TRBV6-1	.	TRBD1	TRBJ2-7	TGTGCCAGCACCCCGAACAGGGGCCCCTACGAGCAGTACTTC	CASTPNRGPYEQYF
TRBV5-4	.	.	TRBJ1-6	TGTGCCAGCAGCGCCGAACCCTATAATTCACCCCTCCACTTT	CASSAEPYNSPLHF
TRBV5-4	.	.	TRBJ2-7	TGTGCCAGCAGCCCGGGCCACGAGCAGTACTTC	CASSPGHEQYF
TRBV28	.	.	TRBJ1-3	TGTGCCAGCATCCAGGGGTGGGGAAACACCATATATTTT	CASIQGWGNTIYF
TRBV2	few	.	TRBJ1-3	TGTGCCAGCAGAATAGAGGGAAACACCATATATTTT	CASRIEGNTIYF
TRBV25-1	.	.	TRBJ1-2	TGTGCCAGCAGTGAAGCAAGAAACTATGGCTACACCTTC	CASSEARNYGYTF
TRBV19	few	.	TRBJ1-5	TGTGCCAGTAAGACTTCATACCGGGCCCCCACTCAGCCCCAGCATTTT	CASKTSYRAPTQPQHF
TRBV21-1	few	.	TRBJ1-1	TGTGCCAGCAGCAAAGTTCCGGGACAGTCAGTTGAAGCTTTCTTT	CASSKVPGQSVEAFF
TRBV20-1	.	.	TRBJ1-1	TGCAGTGGCGACAGCTACACTGAAGCTTTCTTT	CSGDSYTEAFF
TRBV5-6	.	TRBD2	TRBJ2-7	TGTGCCAGCAGCTTGGGCGGACTAGCGGGGTACGAGCAGTACTTC	CASSLGGLAGYEQYF
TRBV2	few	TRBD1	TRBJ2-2	TGTGCCAGCAGTGGCAGGGGGCTTAGGGAGGAGCTGTTTTTT	CASSGRGLREELFF
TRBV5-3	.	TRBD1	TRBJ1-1	TGTGCCAGACGTGGGACAGGGTGGAGAAACACTGAAGCTTTCTTT	CARRGTGWRNTEAFF
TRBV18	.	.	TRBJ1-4	TGTGCCAGCTCACCACGTCGCGACGTGGCAAAACTGTTTTTT	CASSPRRDVAKLFF
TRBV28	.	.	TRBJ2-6	TGTGCCAGCAGTCCCCCGGGACGGATCATCTCTGGGGCCAACGTCCTGACTTTC	CASSPPGRIISGANVLTF
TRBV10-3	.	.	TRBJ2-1	TGTGCCATCAGTGACAGCGGAGCCGCGAACAATGAGCAGTTCTTC	CAISDSGAANNEQFF
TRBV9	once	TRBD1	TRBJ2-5	TGTGCCAGCAGCGGACAAGACAGGGCCATTCGAAAGACCCAGTACTTC	CASSGQDRAIRKTQYF
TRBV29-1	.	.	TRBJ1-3	TGCAGCGTGGGACAACTCTCTGGAAACACCATATATTTT	CSVGQLSGNTIYF
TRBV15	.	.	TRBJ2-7	TGTGCCACCAGCAGAGAAAGGGGACTGGGGTCCTACGAGCAGTACTTC	CATSRERGLGSYEQYF
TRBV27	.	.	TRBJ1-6	TGTGCCAGCAGTTTATCGAACAAGGGACCCCCTTATAATTCACCCCTCCACTTT	CASSLSNKGPPYNSPLHF
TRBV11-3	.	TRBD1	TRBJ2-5	TGTGCCAGCAGCGAGGGACAGGGGGCGAGGGAGACCCAGTACTTC	CASSEGQGARETQYF
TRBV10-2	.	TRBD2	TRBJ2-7	TGCGCCAGCAAGACTAGCGGGAGCGAGCAGTACTTC	CASKTSGSEQYF